Following are 11 T cell receptor beta chains from one sample sequenced in a study of CD8+ T cells in alopecia areata. Treatment defined: oral pan-JAK inhibitor, 5-10 mg twice daily. RNA, once extracted, was reverse transcribed into cDNA for use as the sequencing template. Method: immunoSEQ multiplex PCR; TCRdb's copy keeps in-frame clones and lacks some. The sample yields about 120,000 clones, around 56% seen once. Sample: CD4+ T cells sorted from blood, taken at week 4, from a patient treated with tofacitinib. The receptors stem from a human donor with alopecia areata.

The chain employs TRBV7-2 and TRBJ2-7; 10 bases align to TRBD2. CDR3 size: 17 residues. J lost 0 bases, V lost 2 bases, and 7 bases had no gene match. Germline V gene lookup returns CDR1 SGHTA and CDR2 FQGNSA. CDR3 nucleotides: TGTGCCAGCAGCTTAATATTAGCGGGGGGAACCTCCTACGAGCAGTACTTC. Translating it yields CASSLILAGGTSYEQYF.

The genes are TRBV27 and TRBJ2-6; D is perhaps TRBD1 (5 bases). CDR3 length: 16 amino acids. Germline CDR1 MNHEY, CDR2 SMNVEV (reference sequence). The V gene lost 5 bases and the J gene lost 3 bases, with 14 bases spanning the gap. This CDR3 reads CASSLSGNHGANVLTF. The CDR3 DNA sequence: TGTGCCAGCAGTCTGTCAGGGAATCATGGGGCCAACGTCCTGACTTTC.

The chain uses TRBV6-6 and TRBJ1-2; D uncertain. Trimming pared 0 bases from V and 4 bases from J, leaving 9 bases between. CDR3 length equals 14 residues. Germline loops: CDR1 MNHNY, CDR2 SVGAGI (reference sequence). CDR3 amino acids: CASSYSSGSYGYTF. CDR3 sequence (DNA): TGTGCCAGCAGTTACTCATCCGGGAGCTATGGCTACACCTTC.

This chain uses TRBV5-1 with TRBJ1-5; D not resolved. The CDR3 is 14 residues long. Trimming cost V 0 bases and J 5 bases, with 9 bases left between them. Germline V lookup: CDR1 SGHRS, CDR2 YFSETQ. CDR3 protein: CASSLDSAHQPQHF. In DNA, the CDR3 is TGCGCCAGCAGCTTGGATTCAGCCCATCAGCCCCAGCATTTT.

The chain recombines TRBV11-2 with TRBJ2-5, with TRBD2 matching 7 bases. This CDR3 is built from 15 residues. Looked up from germline, CDR1 is SGHAT and CDR2 is FQNNGV. With V trimmed by 1 base and J by 4 bases, 6 bases remained unmatched. The CDR3 loop reads CASSLGGSGGETQYF. Here the CDR3 DNA reads TGTGCCAGCAGCTTAGGCGGGAGTGGGGGAGAGACCCAGTACTTC.

This chain joins TRBV29-1 and TRBJ2-1; D unresolved. The CDR3 loop spans 12 amino acids. Germline CDR1 and CDR2: SQVTM and ANQGSEA. The V end lost 3 bases, the J end lost 4 bases, and 7 bases lay between the germline ends. CDR3 sequence: CSVELRYNEQFF. CDR3 DNA sequence: TGCAGCGTTGAGCTAAGGTACAATGAGCAGTTCTTC.

J is TRBJ1-2 and V is TRBV29-1; D gene ambiguous. This CDR3 comprises 14 residues. The V and J ends lost 2 bases and 0 bases respectively, with 10 bases between them. Germline CDR1 reads SQVTM; CDR2 reads ANQGSEA. CDR3 amino acids: CSVELRSTNYGYTF. The CDR3 coding sequence is TGCAGCGTTGAATTACGTTCAACTAACTATGGCTACACCTTC. Full variable domain (outside the CDR3, taken from reference TRBV29-1 and TRBJ1-2): SAVISQKPSRDICQRGTSLTIQCQVDSQVTMMFWYRQQPGQSLTLIATANQGSEATYESGFVIDKFPISRPNLTFSTLTVSNMSPEDSSIYLCSVELRSTNYGYTFGSGTRLTVV.

This rearrangement joins TRBV30 to TRBJ1-1, with TRBD1 matching 9 bases. This CDR3 region has 13 residues. Germline trimming cut 4 bases from V and 1 base from J; bases unmatched to any gene: 1. Germline CDR1 and CDR2: GTSNPN and SVGIG (reference sequence). The CDR3: CAWKGQGNTEAFF. In nucleotides, the CDR3 is TGTGCCTGGAAGGGACAGGGGAACACTGAAGCTTTCTTT.

The chain is built from TRBV5-6 and TRBJ1-1; 7 positions match TRBD1. The CDR3 extends over 15 amino acids. Germline CDR1 and CDR2: SGHDT and YYEEEE. The trim removed 5 bases at V and 4 bases at J, leaving 11 bases unmatched. CDR3 coding DNA: TGTGCCAGCAGACTGACAGGGAGTGGGGTCACTGAAGCTTTCTTT. This encodes CASRLTGSGVTEAFF.

This chain joins TRBV15 and TRBJ1-2, with D unresolved. Germline-derived CDR1 and CDR2 are LNHNV and YYDKDF (reference sequence). The ends were cut back, 6 bases at V and 3 bases at J, with 8 bases in the middle. CDR3 length: 12 amino acids. CDR3 protein: CATSFGDYGYTF. The CDR3 nucleotides are TGTGCCACCAGTTTCGGGGACTATGGCTACACCTTC.

The V gene is TRBV5-1, the J gene TRBJ1-2; TRBD1 is a possible D gene (5 bases). The CDR3 sequence is 11 residues long. V dropped 3 bases and J dropped 8 bases, with 8 bases sitting between them. Per the germline V gene, CDR1 is SGHRS and CDR2 is YFSETQ. The CDR3 sequence is CASSSDTGYTF. The CDR3 DNA reads TGCGCCAGCAGCTCGGACACCGGCTACACCTTC.